The 10 T cell receptor beta chains below come from one sample, sequenced in a study of blood T cell repertoires in COVID-19. Here immunoSEQ multiplex PCR was the method, and the copy in TCRdb shows in-frame clones only, minus some. The sample records roughly 180,000 clones, about 84% being singletons. Sequencing was carried out using PBMCs or T cells enriched from blood (not recorded which). These receptors all come from a woman in her twenties or thirties who had recovered from COVID-19.

This chain connects TRBV28 to TRBJ2-1, with unresolved D. The germline gives CDR1 MDHEN, CDR2 SYDVKM. The CDR3 is 15 amino acids. The V end was cut by 7 bases, the J end by 1 base, with 14 bases between. Written as DNA, the CDR3 is TGTGCCAGCATGGTCCGGTGGGCGTCCTACAATGAGCAGTTCTTC. Its protein is CASMVRWASYNEQFF.

CDR3 in amino acids: CASSFQGRETQYF. The CDR3 DNA reads as TGTGCCAGCAGTTTCCAGGGGCGAGAGACCCAGTACTTC. This sequence joins TRBV28 and TRBJ2-5; D might be TRBD1 (6 bases). Between the trimmed V and J ends, which lost 3 bases and 4 bases, there was a span of 9 bases. Germline CDR1 reads MDHEN; CDR2 reads SYDVKM. The CDR3 totals 13 residues.

The V call is TRBV10-3, the J call TRBJ2-6, with 7 bases that match TRBD1. The junction had 8 bases not matched to a gene; V was cut back by 6 bases and J by 6 bases. This CDR3 spans 15 amino acids. The germline CDR1 and CDR2 sequences are ENHRY and SYGVKD. CDR3 coding DNA: TGTGCCATCAGCGCTACGACAGGGAAGGCCAACGTCCTGACTTTC. Protein product: CAISATTGKANVLTF.

As DNA, the CDR3 is TGTGCCAGCAGCAAAGAGATAAGCTCCTACAATGAGCAGTTCTTC. Residues: CASSKEISSYNEQFF. V is TRBV11-2 and J is TRBJ2-1; D gene ambiguous. The ends were cut back, 5 bases at V and 0 bases at J, with 11 bases in the middle. The germline V gene has CDR1 SGHAT and CDR2 FQNNGV. The CDR3 runs 15 residues.

The J gene is TRBJ1-1, the V gene TRBV7-9; TRBD1 matches 7 bases. V trimming: 5 bases; J trimming: 5 bases; junction bases outside the gene matches: 5. This CDR3 has 13 amino acids. Germline-derived CDR1 and CDR2 are SEHNR and FQNEAQ (reference sequence). In DNA form, the CDR3 reads TGTGCCAGCAGCCCGTCAGGGGGTACTGAAGCTTTCTTT. Its translation is CASSPSGGTEAFF.

J is TRBJ2-3 and V is TRBV30; the match to TRBD2 covers 7 bases. V was clipped by 2 bases and J by 1 base; unmatched bases: 9. The CDR3 has 16 amino acids. The germline V gene has CDR1 GTSNPN and CDR2 SVGIG (reference sequence). The CDR3 coding sequence is TGTGCCTGGAGTACCCCCCAGGGAGGGGGCACAGATACGCAGTATTTT. As protein: CAWSTPQGGGTDTQYF.

The CDR3 DNA sequence: TGTGCCAGTAGTCTCTCACTGGAGTATCGGGAGACCCAGTACTTC. Its translation is CASSLSLEYRETQYF. This chain links TRBV19 with TRBJ2-5; D not resolved. The CDR3 contains 15 residues. The germline V gene encodes CDR1 LNHDA and CDR2 SQIVND (reference sequence). Trimming stripped 5 bases from V and 5 bases from J, with 18 bases between. Supplemented by reference TRBV19 and TRBJ2-5, the full variable domain reads DGGITQSPKYLFRKEGQNVTLSCEQNLNHDAMYWYRQDPGQGLRLIYYSQIVNDFQKGDIAEGYSVSREKKESFPLTVTSAQKNPTAFYLCASSLSLEYRETQYFGPGTRLLVL.

V is TRBV6-4 and J is TRBJ1-2; weak D call: TRBD1 (5 bases). Germline-derived CDR1 and CDR2 are MRHNA and SNTAGT. V lost 7 bases and J 4 bases, leaving 22 bases between the germline ends. The CDR3 consists of 16 residues. DNA of the CDR3: TGTGCCAGCACTCGTCTCGGCAGGGAGGTTGGCTATGGCTACACCTTC. It codes for CASTRLGREVGYGYTF.

V usage is TRBV28 and J usage is TRBJ2-3; TRBD2 matches at 7 bases. The junction had 12 bases not matched to a gene; V was cut back by 2 bases and J by 4 bases. The CDR3 is made up of 17 amino acids. Germline V CDR1 and CDR2: MDHEN, SYDVKM. This CDR3 is CASSLLGVRGGADTQYF. Here the CDR3 DNA reads TGTGCCAGCAGTTTACTGGGGGTTAGGGGAGGGGCAGATACGCAGTATTTT.

The CDR3 DNA sequence: TGTGCCAGCGTGACAGGACACTACGAGCAGTACTTC. Encoded protein: CASVTGHYEQYF. The J gene is TRBJ2-7, the V gene TRBV28, with D possibly TRBD1 on 6 matching bases. The CDR3 runs to 12 residues. Germline CDR1 reads MDHEN; CDR2 reads SYDVKM. The ends were cut back, 8 bases at V and 3 bases at J, with 11 bases in the middle.